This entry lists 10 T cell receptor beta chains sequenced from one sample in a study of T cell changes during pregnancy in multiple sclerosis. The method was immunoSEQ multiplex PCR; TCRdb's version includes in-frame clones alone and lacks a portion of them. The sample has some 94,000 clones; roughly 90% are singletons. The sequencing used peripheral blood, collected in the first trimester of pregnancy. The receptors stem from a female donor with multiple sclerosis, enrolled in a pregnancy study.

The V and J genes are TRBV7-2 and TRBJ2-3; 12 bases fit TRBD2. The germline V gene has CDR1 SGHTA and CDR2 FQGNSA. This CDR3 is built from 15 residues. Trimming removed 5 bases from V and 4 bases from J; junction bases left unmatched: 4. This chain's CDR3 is CASSRLAGAADTQYF. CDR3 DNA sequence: TGTGCCAGCAGCAGACTAGCGGGAGCGGCAGATACGCAGTATTTT.

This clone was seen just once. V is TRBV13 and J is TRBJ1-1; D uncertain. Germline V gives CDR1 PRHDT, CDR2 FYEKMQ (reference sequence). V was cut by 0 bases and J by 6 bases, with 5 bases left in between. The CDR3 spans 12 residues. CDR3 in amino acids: CASSLGGAEAFF. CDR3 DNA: TGTGCCAGCAGCTTAGGAGGAGCTGAAGCTTTCTTT.

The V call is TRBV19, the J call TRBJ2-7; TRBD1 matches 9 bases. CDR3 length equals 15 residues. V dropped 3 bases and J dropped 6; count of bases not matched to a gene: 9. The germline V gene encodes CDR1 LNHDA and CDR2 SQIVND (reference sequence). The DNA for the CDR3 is TGTGCCAGTAGTATCTCTGGGACAGGGTTTGCCGAGCAGTACTTC. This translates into CASSISGTGFAEQYF.

The DNA for the CDR3 is TGTGCCAGTAGTACTCAGGGGGCAAGGCAGCCCCAGCATTTT. It is translated as CASSTQGARQPQHF. The chain employs TRBV19 and TRBJ1-5; TRBD1 matches at 8 bases. CDR1 is LNHDA and CDR2 is SQIVND in the germline V gene (reference sequence). V was pared by 4 bases and J by 7 bases, with 6 bases of the junction left unmatched. The CDR3 is 14 residues long.

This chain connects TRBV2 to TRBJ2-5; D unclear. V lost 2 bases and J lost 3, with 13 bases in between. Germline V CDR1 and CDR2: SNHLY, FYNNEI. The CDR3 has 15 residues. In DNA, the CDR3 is TGTGCCAGCAGTGAAATGCTTGTAGGAGAAGAGACCCAGTACTTC. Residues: CASSEMLVGEETQYF.

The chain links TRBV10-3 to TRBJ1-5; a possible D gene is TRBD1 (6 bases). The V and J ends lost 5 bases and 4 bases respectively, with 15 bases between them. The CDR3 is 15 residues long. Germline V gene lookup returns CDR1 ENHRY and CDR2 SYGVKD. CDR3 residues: CAISSDRPPNQPQHF. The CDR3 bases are TGTGCCATCAGTTCCGACAGGCCTCCGAATCAGCCCCAGCATTTT.

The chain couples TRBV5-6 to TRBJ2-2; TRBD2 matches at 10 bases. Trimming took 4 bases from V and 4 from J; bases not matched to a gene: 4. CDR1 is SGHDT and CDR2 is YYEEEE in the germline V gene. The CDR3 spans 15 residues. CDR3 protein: CASSLIAGGTGELFF. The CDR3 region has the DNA TGTGCCAGCAGCCTGATAGCGGGAGGCACCGGGGAGCTGTTTTTT.

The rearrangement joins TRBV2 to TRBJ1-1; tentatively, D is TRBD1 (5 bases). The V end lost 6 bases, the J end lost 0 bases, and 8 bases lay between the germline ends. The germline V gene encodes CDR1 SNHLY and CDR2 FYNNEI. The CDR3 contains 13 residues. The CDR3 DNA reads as TGTGCCAGCAGGACAGTAATGAACACTGAAGCTTTCTTT. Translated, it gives CASRTVMNTEAFF.

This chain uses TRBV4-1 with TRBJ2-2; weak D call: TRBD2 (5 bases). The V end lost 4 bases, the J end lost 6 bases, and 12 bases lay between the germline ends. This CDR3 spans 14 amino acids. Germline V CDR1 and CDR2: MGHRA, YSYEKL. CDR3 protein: CASSPVEAPGELFF. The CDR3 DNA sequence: TGCGCCAGCAGCCCAGTGGAGGCCCCCGGGGAGCTGTTTTTT.

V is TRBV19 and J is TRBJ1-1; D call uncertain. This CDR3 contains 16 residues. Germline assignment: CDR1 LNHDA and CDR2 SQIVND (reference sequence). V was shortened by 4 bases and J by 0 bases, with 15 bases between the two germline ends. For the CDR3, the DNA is TGTGCCAGTAGTACGGCCTTCGACATGATGAACACTGAAGCTTTCTTT. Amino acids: CASSTAFDMMNTEAFF.